Below are 29 T cell receptor beta chains sequenced from a single sample in a study of blood T cells in healthy people across ages. Then a second PCR, running about 6 to 12 cycles, was carried out with a sample-barcoded 5' primer and a J-beta primer mix. Each CDR3 protein gets one entry after TCRdb re-called the 5' RACE reads with MiXCR. The table shows some 930,000 distinct CDR3 sequences, with almost 30% occurring only once. The sample also formed part of further work on T cells of mothers and their children.

The sequenced material came from blood. These receptors all come from a woman aged 40 to 50 in good health.

This clonotype was found a few times. As DNA, the CDR3 is TGTGCCAGCAGTGAATATAAGACTAGCGGACTCTACGAGCAGTACTTC. Protein product: CASSEYKTSGLYEQYF. The genes are TRBV6-1 and TRBJ2-7; 9 bases agree with TRBD2. This CDR3 contains 16 residues. The ends lost 2 bases at V and 3 bases at J; junction bases unmatched: 8. Germline V gene lookup returns CDR1 MNHNS and CDR2 SASEGT.

This clonotype has a count of ten or more. This chain joins TRBV20-1 and TRBJ1-2, with D uncertain. CDR3 length: 13 amino acids. The V end was cut by 0 bases, the J end by 2 bases, with 7 bases between. Germline V lookup: CDR1 DFQATT, CDR2 SNEGSKA (reference sequence). The CDR3 loop reads CSARDSENYGYTF. The CDR3 coding sequence is TGCAGTGCTAGAGACTCGGAGAACTATGGCTACACCTTC.

This clonotype was counted many times. The rearrangement joins TRBV29-1 to TRBJ2-7; maybe TRBD1 (6 bases). The ends were cut back, 6 bases at V and 3 bases at J, with 12 bases in the middle. Germline V CDR1 and CDR2: SQVTM, ANQGSEA. The CDR3 runs to 12 residues. The CDR3 reads CSVWTELYEQYF. CDR3 coding DNA: TGCAGCGTCTGGACAGAGCTCTACGAGCAGTACTTC.

V and J are TRBV7-8 and TRBJ1-4; 7 bases agree with TRBD1. The junction had 14 bases not matched to a gene; V was cut back by 2 bases and J by 8 bases. The CDR3 contains 17 residues. Germline assignment: CDR1 SGHVS and CDR2 FQNEAQ. DNA for the CDR3: TGTGCCAGCAGCTTAAATCGAGGGGGCCAGTCAAAGGAAAAACTGTTTTTT. This codes for CASSLNRGGQSKEKLFF.

This chain joins TRBV10-3 and TRBJ2-3, with 11 bases fitting TRBD1. This CDR3 has 16 residues. V was pared by 6 bases and J by 5 bases, with 10 bases of the junction left unmatched. Per the germline V gene, CDR1 is ENHRY and CDR2 is SYGVKD. Here the CDR3 reads CAISTRGGQGEDTQYF. The CDR3 nucleotides read TGTGCCATCAGCACGAGGGGGGGACAGGGGGAAGATACGCAGTATTTT.

A word on this clonotype: A single base separates this from a much larger clone, so it may be a read error. The J gene is TRBJ2-4, the V gene TRBV14, with D possibly TRBD2 on 5 matching bases. The DNA end is more similar to TRBJ2-7, so the J call may be wrong. Per the germline V gene, CDR1 is SGHDN and CDR2 is FVKESK. The CDR3 covers 15 residues. The CDR3 sequence is CASSKIALASYEQYF. The CDR3 bases are TGTGCCAGCAGTAAGATAGCGTTGGCTAGCTACGAGCAGTACTTC.

This chain joins TRBV20-1 and TRBJ1-2, with 8 bases that match TRBD1. This CDR3 is built from 14 residues. Germline V CDR1 and CDR2: DFQATT, SNEGSKA (reference sequence). The trim removed 3 bases at V and 8 bases at J, leaving 11 bases unmatched. The DNA for the CDR3 is TGCAGTGCTAGGGACAGGGTCCCCTCTAAGGGCTACACCTTC. Translated, it gives CSARDRVPSKGYTF.

This clonotype has only a few counts. The rearrangement uses TRBV7-9 and TRBJ2-3, with D tentatively TRBD1 (6 bases). V was pared by 4 bases and J by 3 bases, with 14 bases between. From germline, CDR1 is SEHNR and CDR2 FQNEAQ (reference sequence). The CDR3 has 15 residues. CDR3 nucleotide sequence: TGTGCCAGCAGCTCATTCCAGACAGGTACAGATACGCAGTATTTT. As protein: CASSSFQTGTDTQYF.

V usage is TRBV5-1 and J usage is TRBJ2-3; no clear D. The CDR3 is made up of 16 amino acids. V lost 4 bases, J lost 0 bases, and 15 bases lay in between. Germline loops: CDR1 SGHRS, CDR2 YFSETQ. In nucleotides, the CDR3 is TGCGCCAGCAGCCCCCCCATGACGGTTAGCACAGATACGCAGTATTTT. Amino acids: CASSPPMTVSTDTQYF.

V gene TRBV28 combines with J gene TRBJ1-5; D not resolved. This CDR3 spans 11 amino acids. The V end was cut by 6 bases, the J end by 6 bases, with 6 bases between. Germline CDR1 reads MDHEN; CDR2 reads SYDVKM. DNA of the CDR3: TGTGCCAGCAGATCGGGTCAGCCCCAGCATTTT. Its translation: CASRSGQPQHF. Full variable domain (missing parts from reference TRBV28 and TRBJ1-5): DVKVTQSSRYLVKRTGEKVFLECVQDMDHENMFWYRQDPGLGLRLIYFSYDVKMKEKGDIPEGYSVSREKKERFSLILESASTNQTSMYLCASRSGQPQHFGDGTRLSIL.

Remarks on this clonotype: With a much larger clone just one base away, this may be a read error. V and J are TRBV12-3 or TRBV12-4 and TRBJ2-5; TRBD1 matches 9 bases. The J call could be wrong; TRBJ2-7 is a better fit for the DNA end. The CDR3 consists of 15 residues. CDR3 coding DNA: TGTGCCAGCAGTTTCTTGGGGACAGGGAACTACGAGCAGTACTTC. Translated: CASSFLGTGNYEQYF.

Of note for this clonotype: A much larger clone lies a single base off, so this may be a read error. The chain employs TRBV5-1 and TRBJ2-5; 9 bases agree with TRBD2. Losses at the gene ends were 4 bases for V and 11 bases for J; bases not matched to a gene: 12. The germline V gene has CDR1 SGHRS and CDR2 YFSETQ. The CDR3 covers 14 residues. The CDR3 region has the DNA TGCGCCAGCAGCAACAGCGGGGGGTTGAATGAGCAGTACTTC. Encoded protein: CASSNSGGLNEQYF.

This clonotype was seen at least ten times. This sequence joins TRBV15 and TRBJ2-7; D possibly corresponds to TRBD1 (6 bases). Germline assignment: CDR1 LNHNV and CDR2 YYDKDF (reference sequence). CDR3 length equals 17 residues. Deletions cut 0 bases from V and 3 bases from J, with 18 bases between. The CDR3 DNA sequence: TGTGCCACCAGCAGAGATGAACAGGGAAGGGCGATCTACGAGCAGTACTTC. Protein product: CATSRDEQGRAIYEQYF.

The gene calls are TRBV7-2 and TRBJ2-3; 16 bases map to TRBD2. With 5 bases clipped from V and 5 bases from J, the junction kept 10 bases outside the gene matches. This CDR3 has 18 residues. Looked up from germline, CDR1 is SGHTA and CDR2 is FQGNSA. The CDR3 DNA follows: TGTGCCAGCAGCCCCCCGGGACTAGCGGGGGGGCTGGGAGATACGCAGTATTTT. Amino acids: CASSPPGLAGGLGDTQYF.

This sequence joins TRBV7-9 and TRBJ2-3; the D is unclear. This CDR3 is 15 amino acids long. V gave up 3 bases and J gave up 2 bases, with 12 bases separating them. Looked up from germline, CDR1 is SEHNR and CDR2 is FQNEAQ (reference sequence). The CDR3 spells CASSFGAASTDTQYF. The CDR3 region has the DNA TGTGCCAGCAGCTTCGGAGCAGCATCCACAGATACGCAGTATTTT.

The chain employs TRBV6-6 and TRBJ2-7; TRBD1 aligns across 11 bases. The DNA end favors TRBJ2-5, so the J call may be wrong. The CDR3 covers 15 residues. Germline CDR1 MNHNY, CDR2 SVGAGI (reference sequence). DNA for the CDR3: TGTGCCAGCAGGGACAGGGGGCGAGTTTTAGAGACCCAGTACTTC. It encodes CASRDRGRVLETQYF.

This clonotype was observed at least ten times. J is TRBJ2-3 and V is TRBV12-3 or TRBV12-4; D call uncertain. V shed 3 bases and J shed 9 bases, with 10 bases lying between them. CDR3 length: 12 amino acids. CDR3 sequence: CASSFRRRTQYF. The DNA for the CDR3 is TGTGCCAGCAGTTTTCGCCGAAGGACGCAGTATTTT.

V usage is TRBV29-1 and J usage is TRBJ2-7; D assignment may be TRBD1 or TRBD2 (5 bases each). V was cut by 3 bases and J by 3 bases, with 18 bases left in between. Germline CDR1 is SQVTM and CDR2 is ANQGSEA. This CDR3 comprises 15 residues. CDR3 in amino acids: CSVDGGGTVGYEQYF. CDR3 nucleotides: TGCAGCGTTGATGGTGGGGGAACAGTCGGCTACGAGCAGTACTTC.

Concerning this clonotype itself: One junction end does not reproduce the germline sequence, and a read error may be involved. The CDR3 DNA is TGTGCCAGCAGCTTAGAGGGGGATGCCTACAATGAGCAGGTCTTC. Translating gives CASSLEGDAYNEQVF. V is TRBV7-2 and J is TRBJ2-1; maybe TRBD1 (6 bases). Looked up from germline, CDR1 is SGHTA and CDR2 is FQGNSA. CDR3 length equals 15 residues.

This clonotype was detected many times. The chain couples TRBV6-1 to TRBJ1-2; D possibly corresponds to TRBD1 (6 bases). This CDR3 contains 13 residues. CDR1 and CDR2 (germline): MNHNS, SASEGT. The ends were cut back, 0 bases at V and 7 bases at J, with 9 bases in the middle. In nucleotides, the CDR3 is TGTGCCAGCAGTGAAGCGCGGGGGCCTGGCTACACCTTC. Protein: CASSEARGPGYTF.

On this clonotype itself: This could be a read error, since a much larger clone is one nucleotide away. The chain is built from TRBV29-1 and TRBJ2-1, with TRBD2 matching over 7 bases. CDR1 SQVTM and CDR2 ANQGSEA come from the germline V gene. V shed 8 bases, J shed 13 bases, and the junction held 17 bases outside the gene matches. The CDR3 is made up of 13 amino acids. DNA for the CDR3: TGCAGCCTCCCCGCAGCGGGGTGGGAGACCCAGTTCTTC. Protein product: CSLPAAGWETQFF.

In this sample, this clonotype turned up a few times. The chain joins TRBV3-1 to TRBJ2-1; 14 bases are a match to TRBD2. The V gene's germline CDR1 is LGHDT and CDR2 YNNKEL (reference sequence). The CDR3 length is 14 residues. The J segment lost 12 bases and the V segment lost 3 bases, leaving 4 bases of the junction unmatched. This CDR3 reads CASSHGLAGGGQFF. Written as DNA, the CDR3 is TGTGCCAGCAGCCATGGACTAGCGGGGGGCGGGCAGTTCTTC.

In this sample, this clonotype turned up a few times. The V and J genes are TRBV7-2 and TRBJ2-5, with 8 bases matching TRBD2. TRBJ2-7 explains the end of the DNA better; the J call may be wrong. The CDR3 runs to 13 residues. The germline CDR1 and CDR2 sequences are SGHTA and FQGNSA. CDR3 region: CASSATGGVEQYF. DNA of the CDR3: TGTGCCAGCAGCGCGACGGGGGGGGTCGAGCAGTACTTC.

This clonotype showed up just a few times. The rearrangement links TRBV29-1 to TRBJ1-2; maybe TRBD1 (5 bases). The germline V and J ends were trimmed by 2 bases and 7 bases, with 17 bases remaining between them. Germline values: CDR1 SQVTM, CDR2 ANQGSEA. The CDR3 loop spans 14 amino acids. The CDR3: CSVEWGRRESGYTF. The CDR3 region has the DNA TGCAGCGTTGAATGGGGACGGAGGGAGAGTGGCTACACCTTC.

This clonotype was recorded a few times. V gene TRBV28 combines with J gene TRBJ2-7; 8 nucleotides align to TRBD1. V lost 6 bases, J lost 3 bases, and 13 bases stayed unmatched. The CDR3 covers 16 residues. Germline CDR1 reads MDHEN; CDR2 reads SYDVKM. CDR3 DNA: TGTGCCAGCAGGATCCGGGACAGGACGACTCTCTACGAGCAGTACTTC. Translation: CASRIRDRTTLYEQYF.

For the CDR3, the DNA is TGCGCCAGCAGCACCGACAGGGTTGAGACCCAGTACTTC. Translating it yields CASSTDRVETQYF. The chain is built from TRBV5-1 and TRBJ2-5, with TRBD1 identical over 7 bases. Germline CDR1 SGHRS, CDR2 YFSETQ. Unmatched junction bases numbered 5, after V lost 4 bases and J lost 5 bases. The CDR3 length is 13 residues.

J is TRBJ2-7 and V is TRBV7-2, with 11 bases matching TRBD1. Germline V gives CDR1 SGHTA, CDR2 FQGNSA. The CDR3 runs 15 residues. V dropped 4 bases and J dropped 3; count of bases not matched to a gene: 5. The CDR3 sequence: CASSYGQGAFYEQYF. The CDR3 region has the DNA TGTGCCAGCAGCTATGGACAGGGGGCATTCTACGAGCAGTACTTC.

This clonotype was found many times. V and J are TRBV20-1 and TRBJ1-2; D ambiguous. Germline values: CDR1 DFQATT, CDR2 SNEGSKA (reference sequence). The CDR3 has 9 residues. V was clipped by 6 bases and J by 8 bases, with 7 bases between them. CDR3 nucleotides: TGCAGTGCACATAAAGGCTACACCTTC. The encoded protein is CSAHKGYTF.

In this sample, this clonotype turned up a few times. The CDR3 region is CASKPGLSTDTQYF. The CDR3 DNA sequence: TGTGCCAGCAAGCCGGGACTGAGCACAGATACGCAGTATTTT. V gene TRBV6-5 combines with J gene TRBJ2-3; D may be TRBD2 (6 bases). V lost 7 bases, J lost 0 bases, and 11 bases lay in between. The CDR3 spans 14 residues. In germline, CDR1 is MNHEY, CDR2 SVGAGI.